This entry is about one T cell receptor (beta chain). Clones were sequenced by immunoSEQ multiplex PCR, and TCRdb holds only the in-frame ones, with some missing. The profile shows about 130,000 clones, approximately 80% of them singletons. The sample is drawn from a study of radiation and T cells in renal cell carcinoma. Time point in this sample: baseline pretreatment blood. Treatment denoted: 15 Gy SBRT to primary tumor, nephrectomy 4 weeks later. This sample comprised blood, obtained from a patient whose treatment included radiotherapy and nephrectomy. The source is a woman in her sixties with renal cell carcinoma.

The CDR3 DNA follows: TGTGCCAGCAGTACCAACAGGGACAGGGTGGACAATGAGCAGTTCTTC. Translated, it gives CASSTNRDRVDNEQFF. V gene TRBV27 combines with J gene TRBJ2-1; 9 bases line up with TRBD1. J gave up 5 bases and V 5 bases, and 10 bases lay outside the gene matches. CDR3 length equals 16 residues. The germline V gene has CDR1 MNHEY and CDR2 SMNVEV (reference sequence).